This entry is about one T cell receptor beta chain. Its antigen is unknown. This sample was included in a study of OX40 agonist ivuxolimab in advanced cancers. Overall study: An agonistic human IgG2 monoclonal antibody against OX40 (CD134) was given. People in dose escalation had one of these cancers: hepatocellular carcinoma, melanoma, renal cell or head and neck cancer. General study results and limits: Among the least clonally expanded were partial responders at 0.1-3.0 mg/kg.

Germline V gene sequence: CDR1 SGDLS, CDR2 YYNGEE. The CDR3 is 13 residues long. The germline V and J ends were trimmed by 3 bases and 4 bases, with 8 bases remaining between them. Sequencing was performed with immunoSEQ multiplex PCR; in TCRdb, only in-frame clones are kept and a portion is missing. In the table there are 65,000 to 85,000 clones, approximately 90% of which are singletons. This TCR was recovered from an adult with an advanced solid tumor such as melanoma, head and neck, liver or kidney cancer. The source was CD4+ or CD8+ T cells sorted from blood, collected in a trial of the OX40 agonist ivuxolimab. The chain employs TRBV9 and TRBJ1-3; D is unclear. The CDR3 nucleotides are TGTGCCAGCAGCGGACGGAGGGGAAACACCATATATTTT. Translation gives CASSGRRGNTIYF.